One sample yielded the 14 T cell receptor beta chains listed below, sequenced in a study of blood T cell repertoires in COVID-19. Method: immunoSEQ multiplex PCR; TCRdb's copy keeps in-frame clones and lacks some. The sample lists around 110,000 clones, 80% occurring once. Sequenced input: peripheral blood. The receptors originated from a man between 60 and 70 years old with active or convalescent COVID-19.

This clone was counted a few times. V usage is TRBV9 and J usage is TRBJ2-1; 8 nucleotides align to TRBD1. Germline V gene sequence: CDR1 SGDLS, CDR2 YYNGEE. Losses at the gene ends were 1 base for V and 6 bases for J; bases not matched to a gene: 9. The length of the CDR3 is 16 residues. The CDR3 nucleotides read TGTGCCAGCAGCGTAAGGGAGGACAGGGCCAGCAATGAGCAGTTCTTC. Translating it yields CASSVREDRASNEQFF.

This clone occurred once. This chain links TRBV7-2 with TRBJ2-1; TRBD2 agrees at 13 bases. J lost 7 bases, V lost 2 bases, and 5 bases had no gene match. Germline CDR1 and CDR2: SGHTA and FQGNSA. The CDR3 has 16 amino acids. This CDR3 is CASSLTPGLAGNEQFF. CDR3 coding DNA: TGTGCCAGCAGCTTAACCCCGGGACTAGCGGGGAATGAGCAGTTCTTC.

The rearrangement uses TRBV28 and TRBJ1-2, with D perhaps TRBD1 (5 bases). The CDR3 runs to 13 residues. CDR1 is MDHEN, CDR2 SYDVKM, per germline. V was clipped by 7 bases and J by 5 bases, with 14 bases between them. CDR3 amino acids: CASTPQGLYGYTF. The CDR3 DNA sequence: TGTGCCAGCACCCCTCAGGGATTATATGGCTACACCTTC.

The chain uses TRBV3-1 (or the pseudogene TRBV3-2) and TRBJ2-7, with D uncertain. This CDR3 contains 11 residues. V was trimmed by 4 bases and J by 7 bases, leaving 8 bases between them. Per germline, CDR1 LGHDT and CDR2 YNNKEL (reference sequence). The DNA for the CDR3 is TGTGCCAGCAGCCTTTGGCGGGAGCAGTACTTC. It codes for CASSLWREQYF.

Written as DNA, the CDR3 is TGTGCCAGCAGCGCAAGACTAGCGGGATACAATGAGCAGTTCTTC. It is translated as CASSARLAGYNEQFF. The chain employs TRBV9 and TRBJ2-1, with 11 bases aligning to TRBD2. The V gene end was trimmed by 3 bases and the J gene end by 4 bases; junction bases not matched to a gene: 3. The CDR3 runs to 15 residues. Germline V gene lookup returns CDR1 SGDLS and CDR2 YYNGEE.

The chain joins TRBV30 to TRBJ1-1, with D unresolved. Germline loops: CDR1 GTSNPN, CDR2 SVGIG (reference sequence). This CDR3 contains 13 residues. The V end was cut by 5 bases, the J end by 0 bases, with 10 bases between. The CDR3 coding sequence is TGTGCCTGGTGCCTACAGATGAACACTGAAGCTTTCTTT. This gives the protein CAWCLQMNTEAFF.

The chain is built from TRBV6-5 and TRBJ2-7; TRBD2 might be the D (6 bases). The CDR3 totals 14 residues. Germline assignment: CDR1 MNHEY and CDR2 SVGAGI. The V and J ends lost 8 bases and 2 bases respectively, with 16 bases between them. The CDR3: CASAPPSVTYEQYF. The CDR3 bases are TGTGCCAGCGCACCCCCTAGCGTGACCTACGAGCAGTACTTC.

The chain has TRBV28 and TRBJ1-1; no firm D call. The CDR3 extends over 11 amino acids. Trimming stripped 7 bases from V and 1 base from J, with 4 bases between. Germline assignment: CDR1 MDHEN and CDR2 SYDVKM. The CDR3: CASTENTEAFF. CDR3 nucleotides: TGTGCCAGCACAGAGAACACTGAAGCTTTCTTT.

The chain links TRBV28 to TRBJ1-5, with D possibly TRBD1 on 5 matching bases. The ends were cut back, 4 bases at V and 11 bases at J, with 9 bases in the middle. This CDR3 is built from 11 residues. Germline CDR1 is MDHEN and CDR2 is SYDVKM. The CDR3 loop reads CASSWRGTQHF. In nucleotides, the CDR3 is TGTGCCAGCAGTTGGCGGGGGACCCAGCATTTT.

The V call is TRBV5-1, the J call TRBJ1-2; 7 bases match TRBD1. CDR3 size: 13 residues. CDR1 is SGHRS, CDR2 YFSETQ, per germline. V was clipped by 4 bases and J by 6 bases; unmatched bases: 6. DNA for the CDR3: TGCGCCAGCAGCCCGGACAGGTGGAATGGCTACACCTTC. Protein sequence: CASSPDRWNGYTF.

The CDR3 spells CAISEQTNYGYTF. DNA for the CDR3: TGTGCCATCAGTGAGCAGACAAACTATGGCTACACCTTC. The chain links TRBV10-3 to TRBJ1-2, with D unclear. CDR3 length equals 13 residues. Trimming removed 2 bases at V and 2 bases at J, with 6 bases between. CDR1 ENHRY and CDR2 SYGVKD come from the germline V gene.

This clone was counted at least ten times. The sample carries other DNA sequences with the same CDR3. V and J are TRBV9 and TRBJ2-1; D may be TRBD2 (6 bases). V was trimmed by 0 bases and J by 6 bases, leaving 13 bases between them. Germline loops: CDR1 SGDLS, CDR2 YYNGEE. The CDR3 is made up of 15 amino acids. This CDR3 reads CASSVEGTAGNEQFF. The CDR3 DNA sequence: TGTGCCAGCAGCGTAGAGGGGACTGCAGGCAATGAGCAGTTCTTC.

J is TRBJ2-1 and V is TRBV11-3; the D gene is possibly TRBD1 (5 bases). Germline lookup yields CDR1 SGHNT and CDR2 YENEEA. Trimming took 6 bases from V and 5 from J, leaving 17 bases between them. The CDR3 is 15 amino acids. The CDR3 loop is CASSLRRAGHNEQFF. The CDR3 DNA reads TGTGCCAGCAGTCTTAGACGGGCAGGGCACAATGAGCAGTTCTTC.

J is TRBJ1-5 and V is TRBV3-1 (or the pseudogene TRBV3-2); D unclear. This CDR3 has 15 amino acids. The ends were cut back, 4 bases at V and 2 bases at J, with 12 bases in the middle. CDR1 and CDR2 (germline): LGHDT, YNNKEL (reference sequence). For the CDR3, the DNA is TGTGCCAGCAGCCCGACACCGACGGGCAATCAGCCCCAGCATTTT. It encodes CASSPTPTGNQPQHF.